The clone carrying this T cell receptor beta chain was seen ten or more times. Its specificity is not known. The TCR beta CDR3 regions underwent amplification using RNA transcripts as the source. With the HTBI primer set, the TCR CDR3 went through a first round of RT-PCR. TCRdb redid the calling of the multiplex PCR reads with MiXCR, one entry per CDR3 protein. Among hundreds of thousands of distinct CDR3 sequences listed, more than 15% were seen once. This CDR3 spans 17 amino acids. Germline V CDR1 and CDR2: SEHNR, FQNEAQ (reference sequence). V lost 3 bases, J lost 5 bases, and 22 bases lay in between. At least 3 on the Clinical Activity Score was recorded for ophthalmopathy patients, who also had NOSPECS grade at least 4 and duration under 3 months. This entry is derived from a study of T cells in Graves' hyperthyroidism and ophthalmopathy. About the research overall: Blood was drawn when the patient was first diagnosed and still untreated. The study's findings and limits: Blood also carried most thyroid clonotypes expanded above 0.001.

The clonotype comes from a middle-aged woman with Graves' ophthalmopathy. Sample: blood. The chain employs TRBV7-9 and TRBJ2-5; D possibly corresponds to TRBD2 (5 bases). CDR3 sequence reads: CASSFTQLIAKGETQYF. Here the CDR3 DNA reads TGTGCCAGCAGCTTCACACAACTGATAGCGAAGGGCGAGACCCAGTACTTC.